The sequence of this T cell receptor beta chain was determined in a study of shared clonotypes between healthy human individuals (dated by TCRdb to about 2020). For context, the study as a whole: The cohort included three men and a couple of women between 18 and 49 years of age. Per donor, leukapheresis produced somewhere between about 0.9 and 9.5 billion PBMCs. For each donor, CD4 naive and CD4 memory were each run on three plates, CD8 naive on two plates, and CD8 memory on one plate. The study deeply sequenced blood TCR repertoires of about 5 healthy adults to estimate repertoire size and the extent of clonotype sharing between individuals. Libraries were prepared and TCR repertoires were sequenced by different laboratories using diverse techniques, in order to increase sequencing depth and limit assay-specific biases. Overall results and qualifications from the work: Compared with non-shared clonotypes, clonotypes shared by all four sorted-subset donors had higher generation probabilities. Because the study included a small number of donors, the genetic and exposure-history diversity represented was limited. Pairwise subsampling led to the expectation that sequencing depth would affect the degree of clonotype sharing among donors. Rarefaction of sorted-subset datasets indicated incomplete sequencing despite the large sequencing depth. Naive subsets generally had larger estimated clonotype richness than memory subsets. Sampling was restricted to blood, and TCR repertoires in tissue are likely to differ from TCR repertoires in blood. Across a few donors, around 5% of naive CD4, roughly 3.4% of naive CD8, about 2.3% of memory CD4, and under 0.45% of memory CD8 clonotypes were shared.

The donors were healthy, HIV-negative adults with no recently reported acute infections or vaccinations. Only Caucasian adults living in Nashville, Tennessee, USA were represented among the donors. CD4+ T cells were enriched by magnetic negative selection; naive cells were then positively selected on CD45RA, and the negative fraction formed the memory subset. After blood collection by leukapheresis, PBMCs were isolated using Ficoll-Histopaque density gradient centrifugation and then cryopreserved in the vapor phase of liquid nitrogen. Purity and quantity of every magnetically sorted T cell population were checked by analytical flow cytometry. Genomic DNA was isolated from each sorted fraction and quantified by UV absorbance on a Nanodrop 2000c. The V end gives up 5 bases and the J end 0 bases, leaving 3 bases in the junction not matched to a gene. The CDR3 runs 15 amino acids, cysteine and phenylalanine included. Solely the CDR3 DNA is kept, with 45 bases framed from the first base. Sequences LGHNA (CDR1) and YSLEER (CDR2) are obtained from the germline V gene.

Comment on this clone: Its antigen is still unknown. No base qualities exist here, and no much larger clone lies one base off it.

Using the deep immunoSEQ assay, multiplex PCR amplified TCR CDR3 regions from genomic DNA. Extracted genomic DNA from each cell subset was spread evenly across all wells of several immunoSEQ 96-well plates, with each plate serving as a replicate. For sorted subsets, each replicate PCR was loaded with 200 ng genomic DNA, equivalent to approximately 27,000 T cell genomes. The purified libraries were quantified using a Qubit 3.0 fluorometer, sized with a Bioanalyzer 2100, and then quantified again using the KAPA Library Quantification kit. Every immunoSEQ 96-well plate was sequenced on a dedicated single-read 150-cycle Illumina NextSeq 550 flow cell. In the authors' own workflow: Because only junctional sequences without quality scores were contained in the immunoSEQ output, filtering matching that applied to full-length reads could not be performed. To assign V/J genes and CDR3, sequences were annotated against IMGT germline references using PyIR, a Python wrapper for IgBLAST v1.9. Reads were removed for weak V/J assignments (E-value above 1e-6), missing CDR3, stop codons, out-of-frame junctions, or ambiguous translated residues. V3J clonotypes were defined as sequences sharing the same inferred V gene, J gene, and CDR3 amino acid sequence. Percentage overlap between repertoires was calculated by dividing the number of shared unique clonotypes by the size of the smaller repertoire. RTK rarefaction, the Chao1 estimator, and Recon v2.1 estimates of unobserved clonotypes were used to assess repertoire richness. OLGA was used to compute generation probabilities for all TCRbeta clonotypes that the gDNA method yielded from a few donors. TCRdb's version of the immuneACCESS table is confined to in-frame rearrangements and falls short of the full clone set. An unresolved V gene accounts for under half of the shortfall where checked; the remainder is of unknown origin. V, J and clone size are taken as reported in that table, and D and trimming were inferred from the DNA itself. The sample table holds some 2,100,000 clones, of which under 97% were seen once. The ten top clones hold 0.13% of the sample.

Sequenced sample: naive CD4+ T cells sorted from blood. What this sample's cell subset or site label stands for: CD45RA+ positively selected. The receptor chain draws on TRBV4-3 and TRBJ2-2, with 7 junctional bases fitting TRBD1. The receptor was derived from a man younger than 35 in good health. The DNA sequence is TGCGCCAGCAGCGACCAGGGGGCGAACACCGGGGAGCTGTTTTTT. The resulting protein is CASSDQGANTGELFF.